This TCR beta chain stems from a study of cytomegalovirus exposure and HLA in healthy donors. The primer mix had 60 Vbeta and 13 Jbeta primers. Libraries were prepared by immunoSEQ multiplex PCR; TCRdb keeps only in-frame clonotypes and omits some of them. The table has under 150,000 clones, over 60% seen once. Study-level findings and limits: TCR sequences were mostly rare, though some public TCRs occurred in many donors.

This clone was detected only once. What it recognizes is unknown. The CDR3 length is 15 residues. Germline CDR1 is SGDLS and CDR2 is YYNGEE. Trimming left V 2 bases short and J 4 bases short, with 13 bases between. Sequencing used PBMCs. The clonotype was recovered from a man under 40 in good health and CMV-seronegative. This rearrangement joins TRBV9 to TRBJ1-3; the D is unclear. Here the CDR3 reads CASSVGMGQGNTIYF. The CDR3 nucleotides are TGTGCCAGCAGCGTGGGCATGGGCCAAGGAAACACCATATATTTT.